The 10 T cell receptor beta chains below all came from one sample that was sequenced in a study of blood T cell repertoires in COVID-19. Some clones are missing from TCRdb's copy, which holds only in-frame ones; the method was immunoSEQ multiplex PCR. Among more than 20,000 clones listed, roughly 88% were seen once. The sample taken for sequencing was peripheral blood. The source of these receptors is a human donor in a cohort sampled during active COVID-19.

The chain carries TRBV28 and TRBJ2-7; tentatively, D is TRBD1 (6 bases). The CDR3 extends over 16 amino acids. V lost 2 bases to trimming and J lost 3 bases, with 17 bases between them. The V gene's germline CDR1 is MDHEN and CDR2 SYDVKM. The CDR3 DNA sequence: TGTGCCAGCAGTTTACACGCGGCAGGGGCCCTCTACGAGCAGTACTTC. Its protein product is CASSLHAAGALYEQYF.

This clone was counted a single time. J is TRBJ1-4 and V is TRBV19; D not certain. This CDR3 has 15 amino acids. CDR1 and CDR2 (germline): LNHDA, SQIVND (reference sequence). The germline V and J ends were trimmed by 3 bases and 8 bases, with 16 bases remaining between them. The CDR3 bases are TGTGCCAGTAGTATCGCAGGAAGTCCCTACGAAAAACTGTTTTTT. It is translated as CASSIAGSPYEKLFF. The full variable domain, rest sourced from reference TRBV19 and TRBJ1-4, is DGGITQSPKYLFRKEGQNVTLSCEQNLNHDAMYWYRQDPGQGLRLIYYSQIVNDFQKGDIAEGYSVSREKKESFPLTVTSAQKNPTAFYLCASSIAGSPYEKLFFGSGTQLSVL.

The chain recombines TRBV2 with TRBJ2-5; D perhaps matches TRBD1 (6 bases). CDR3 size: 13 residues. V was trimmed by 6 bases and J by 5 bases, leaving 13 bases between them. Looked up from germline, CDR1 is SNHLY and CDR2 is FYNNEI. CDR3 protein: CASSIRGTETQYF. In nucleotides, the CDR3 is TGTGCCAGCAGCATCAGGGGTACCGAGACCCAGTACTTC.

The J gene is TRBJ2-7, the V gene TRBV7-8; possible D gene TRBD1, 5 bases. V gave up 4 bases and J gave up 0 bases, with 10 bases separating them. Germline CDR1 SGHVS, CDR2 FQNEAQ. CDR3 length: 14 residues. The CDR3 is CASSSTAFSYEQYF. Written as DNA, the CDR3 is TGTGCCAGCAGCTCGACAGCCTTCTCCTACGAGCAGTACTTC.

The gene calls are TRBV5-1 and TRBJ2-1; D call uncertain. The V and J ends lost 5 bases and 1 base respectively, with 7 bases between them. Germline V gene data show CDR1 as SGHRS and CDR2 as YFSETQ. There are 13 residues in the CDR3. The CDR3 region has the DNA TGCGCCAGCAGAACTGATTCCTACAATGAGCAGTTCTTC. Amino acid sequence: CASRTDSYNEQFF.

The CDR3 coding sequence is TGTGCCAGCAGCTTAAGCAACAGGGGGATAGGTCAGCCCCAGCATTTT. Protein product: CASSLSNRGIGQPQHF. The V call is TRBV7-8, the J call TRBJ1-5, with TRBD1 matching over 8 bases. With V trimmed by 2 bases and J by 6 bases, 9 bases remained unmatched. From germline, CDR1 is SGHVS and CDR2 FQNEAQ. This CDR3 is built from 16 residues.

The J gene is TRBJ1-4, the V gene TRBV5-1; 10 nucleotides line up with TRBD1. This CDR3 is built from 15 residues. Germline CDR1 reads SGHRS; CDR2 reads YFSETQ. J lost 5 bases, V lost 4 bases, and 5 bases had no gene match. CDR3 sequence (DNA): TGCGCCAGCAGCGTCCTGGGACAGGGGAATGAAAAACTGTTTTTT. Protein: CASSVLGQGNEKLFF.

J is TRBJ2-3 and V is TRBV9; 12 nucleotides match TRBD2. CDR1 SGDLS and CDR2 YYNGEE come from the germline V gene. CDR3 size: 16 residues. Trimming removed 3 bases from V and 1 base from J; junction bases left unmatched: 3. The DNA for the CDR3 is TGTGCCAGCAGCGACCCTAGCGGGAGGGGCACAGATACGCAGTATTTT. It translates to CASSDPSGRGTDTQYF.

This chain uses TRBV29-1 with TRBJ2-2; 16 nucleotides match TRBD2. After removal of 4 bases from V and 6 bases from J, the junction contained 8 bases not matched to a gene. Germline-derived CDR1 and CDR2 are SQVTM and ANQGSEA. This CDR3 contains 17 residues. The CDR3 spells CSVAPGGLAGGSGELFF. The CDR3 DNA follows: TGCAGCGTTGCCCCGGGGGGACTAGCGGGAGGGTCCGGGGAGCTGTTTTTT.

The genes are TRBV5-1 and TRBJ1-2; TRBD1 matches 7 bases. CDR1 SGHRS and CDR2 YFSETQ come from the germline V gene. V dropped 3 bases and J dropped 7; count of bases not matched to a gene: 6. This CDR3 region has 13 residues. The DNA of the CDR3 is TGCGCCAGCAGCTGGATTGACAGGGCTGGCTACACCTTC. Residues: CASSWIDRAGYTF.